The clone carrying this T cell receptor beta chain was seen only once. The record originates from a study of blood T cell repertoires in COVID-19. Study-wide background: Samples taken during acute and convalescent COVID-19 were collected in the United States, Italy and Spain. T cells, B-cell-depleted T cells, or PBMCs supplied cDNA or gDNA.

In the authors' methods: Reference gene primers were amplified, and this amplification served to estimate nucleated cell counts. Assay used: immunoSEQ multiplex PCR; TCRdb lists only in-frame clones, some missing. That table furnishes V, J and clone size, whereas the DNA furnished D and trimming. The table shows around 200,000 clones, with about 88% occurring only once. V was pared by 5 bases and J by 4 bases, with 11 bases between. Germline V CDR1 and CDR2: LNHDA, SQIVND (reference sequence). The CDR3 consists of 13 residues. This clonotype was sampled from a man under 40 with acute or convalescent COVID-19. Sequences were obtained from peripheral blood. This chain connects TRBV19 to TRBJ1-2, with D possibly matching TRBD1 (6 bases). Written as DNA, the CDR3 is TGTGCCAGTAGTGACTGGGGGCCCTATGGCTACACCTTC. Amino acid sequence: CASSDWGPYGYTF.